This T cell receptor (beta chain) is from a study of T-cell memory formation after mild COVID-19. On the study more broadly: Across donors, TCR clusters were largely donor specific.

General study results and limits: Contracting clones, day 15 to 85, had balanced CD4/CD8, and later expanders favored CD4+. Mostly located in CM and EM were contracting CD4+ clones, with contracting CD8+ clones located in EMRA.

This clonotype was detected a few times. Its antigen is not known. The CDR3 consists of 16 residues. Germline lookup yields CDR1 MNHEY and CDR2 SVGEGT. With 4 bases clipped from V and 8 bases from J, the junction kept 9 bases outside the gene matches. TCRdb fed the 5' RACE reads into MiXCR, producing one record per CDR3 protein. The data show approximately 150,000 distinct CDR3 sequences, approximately 15% seen once. The chain employs TRBV6-2 or TRBV6-3 and TRBJ2-1; TRBD2 agrees at 12 bases. The receptor comes from an adult woman who had mild COVID-19 (a few samples of this study predate the infection). Cell type and time point are not known. Sequencing input: PBMCs or a T cell subset sorted from them (not recorded which). The chain's CDR3 is CASSSLTSGSSHEQFF. Here the CDR3 DNA reads TGTGCCAGCAGTTCCTTGACTAGCGGGAGTTCCCATGAGCAGTTCTTC.